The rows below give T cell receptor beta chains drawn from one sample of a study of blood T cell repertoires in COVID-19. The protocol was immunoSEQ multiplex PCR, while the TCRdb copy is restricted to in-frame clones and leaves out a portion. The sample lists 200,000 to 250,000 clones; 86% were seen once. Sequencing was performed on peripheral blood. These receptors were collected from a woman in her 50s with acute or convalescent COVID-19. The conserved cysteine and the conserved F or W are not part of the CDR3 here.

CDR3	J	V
ASSPWTGGLGYT	TRBJ1-2	TRBV6-6
ASSWTESYGYT	TRBJ1-2	TRBV6-2/TRBV6-3
ASSPMTGFPDTQY	TRBJ2-3	TRBV5-1
ASSTQIVRGPYEQY	TRBJ2-7	TRBV19
ATQFGGHTGYEQY	TRBJ2-7	TRBV27
ASSLNGGATNEQF	TRBJ2-1	TRBV7-9
ASSSYGLAGNNEQF	TRBJ2-1	TRBV5-1
ASSPTTTSSQY	TRBJ2-7	TRBV10-1
ASSYGTSGGGYEQF	TRBJ2-1	TRBV6-5
ASSGQGGTGELF	TRBJ2-2	TRBV9
ASSQGTGLIGGYT	TRBJ1-2	TRBV4-3
ATSDSGLLNYGYT	TRBJ1-2	TRBV24-1